This TCR beta chain was sequenced for a study of blood T cell repertoires in COVID-19. Clones were read by immunoSEQ multiplex PCR, and TCRdb kept only the in-frame ones, dropping some. The repertoire holds about 310,000 clones, with 75% to 90% as singletons. The germline V and J ends were trimmed by 4 bases and 0 bases, with 16 bases remaining between them. The CDR3 runs 17 residues. Germline V lookup: CDR1 SGDLS, CDR2 YYNGEE. The specimen sequenced was PBMCs or T cells enriched from blood (not recorded which). This TCR came from a woman between 35 and 50 years old who had recovered from COVID-19. The V call is TRBV9, the J call TRBJ2-2, with D tentatively TRBD2 (5 bases). The CDR3 sequence is CASSPRAVKSNTGELFF. For the CDR3, the DNA is TGTGCCAGCAGCCCCCGAGCGGTCAAATCGAACACCGGGGAGCTGTTTTTT.